This T cell receptor (beta chain) was captured by sequencing in a study of cytomegalovirus exposure and HLA in healthy donors. Study-wide results and caveats: Despite most TCR sequences being rare, some public TCRs occurred in many donors. Some TCR beta chains (around 160 of them) were listed as cytomegalovirus-associated.

Generated by immunoSEQ multiplex PCR, the TCRdb table keeps only in-frame clones and is missing some. This sample has about 240,000 clones; approximately 90% occur once, and the top ten carry less than 3%. V shed 6 bases, J shed 2 bases, and the junction held 4 bases outside the gene matches. This CDR3 is 14 amino acids long. CDR1 and CDR2 (germline): KGHSH, LQKENI. On this clone itself: As yet, its antigen is unknown. The same CDR3 can be traced to other DNA sequences in this sample.

The chain is built from TRBV18 and TRBJ1-5, with 7 bases lining up with TRBD1. Sequencing was carried out using PBMCs. The receptor's source is a young man in good health and CMV-seronegative. CDR3: CASSPTGGNQPQHF. Here the CDR3 DNA reads TGTGCCAGCTCCCCCACAGGGGGCAATCAGCCCCAGCATTTT.